This record concerns one TCR beta chain sequence. Original processing notes: Cell counts per sample came from amplifying reference gene primers. TCRdb keeps only in-frame clones here, not all; method: immunoSEQ multiplex PCR. V, J and clone size are those of that table, while D and trimming were read from the DNA. Among tens of thousands of clones listed, around 87% were seen once. This sample is drawn from a study of blood T cell repertoires in COVID-19. At the level of the study: COVID-19 samples, acute and convalescent, were from the United States, Italy and Spain. Sample material is recorded as cDNA or gDNA derived from T cells, B-cell-depleted T cells, or PBMCs.

This CDR3 spans 17 amino acids. Per the germline V gene, CDR1 is KGHDR and CDR2 is SFDVKD. V lost 4 bases to trimming and J lost 7 bases; unmatched junction nucleotides: 13. This clonotype originated in a human donor in a cohort sampled during active COVID-19. Sequenced input: peripheral blood. This chain joins TRBV24-1 and TRBJ1-4, with 8 positions matching TRBD1. The CDR3 reads CATSDSPGGQGAEKLFF. CDR3 DNA: TGTGCCACCAGTGACTCCCCAGGTGGTCAGGGGGCTGAAAAACTGTTTTTT.